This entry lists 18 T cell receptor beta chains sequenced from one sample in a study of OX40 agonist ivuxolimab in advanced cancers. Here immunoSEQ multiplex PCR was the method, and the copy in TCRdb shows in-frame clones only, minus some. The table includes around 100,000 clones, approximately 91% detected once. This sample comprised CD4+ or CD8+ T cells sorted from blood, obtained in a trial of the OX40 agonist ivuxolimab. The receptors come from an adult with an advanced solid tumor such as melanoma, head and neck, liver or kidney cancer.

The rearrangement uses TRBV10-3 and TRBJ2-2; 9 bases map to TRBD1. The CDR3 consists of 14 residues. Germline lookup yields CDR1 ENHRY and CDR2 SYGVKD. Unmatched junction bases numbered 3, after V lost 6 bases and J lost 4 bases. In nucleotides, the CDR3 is TGTGCCATCAGGGAGACAGGGGGCACCGGGGAGCTGTTTTTT. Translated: CAIRETGGTGELFF.

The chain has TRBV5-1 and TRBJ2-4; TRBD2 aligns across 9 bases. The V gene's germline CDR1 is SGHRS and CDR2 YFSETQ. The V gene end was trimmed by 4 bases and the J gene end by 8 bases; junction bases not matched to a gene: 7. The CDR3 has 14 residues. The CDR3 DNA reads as TGCGCCAGCAGCCGTTATAGCGGGAGTGACATTCAGTACTTC. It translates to CASSRYSGSDIQYF.

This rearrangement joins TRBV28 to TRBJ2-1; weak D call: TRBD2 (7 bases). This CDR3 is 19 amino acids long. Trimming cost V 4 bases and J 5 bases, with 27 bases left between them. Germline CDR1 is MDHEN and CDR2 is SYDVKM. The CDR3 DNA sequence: TGTGCCAGCAGTTCCCCCTTATTGTCAGTTGGCGGGGGCCACAATGAGCAGTTCTTC. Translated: CASSSPLLSVGGGHNEQFF.

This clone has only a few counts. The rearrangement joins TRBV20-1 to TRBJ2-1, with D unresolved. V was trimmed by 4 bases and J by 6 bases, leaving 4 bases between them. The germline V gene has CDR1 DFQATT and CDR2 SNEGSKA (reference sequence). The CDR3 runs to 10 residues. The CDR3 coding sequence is TGCAGTGCTAAAATCAATGAGCAGTTCTTC. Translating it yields CSAKINEQFF.

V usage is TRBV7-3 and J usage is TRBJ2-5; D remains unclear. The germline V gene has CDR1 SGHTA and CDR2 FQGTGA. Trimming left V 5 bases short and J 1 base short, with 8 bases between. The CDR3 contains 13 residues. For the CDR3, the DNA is TGTGCCAGCAGCCATCGGCGCCAAGAGACCCAGTACTTC. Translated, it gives CASSHRRQETQYF. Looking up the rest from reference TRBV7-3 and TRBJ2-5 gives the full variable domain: GAGVSQTPSNKVTEKGKYVELRCDPISGHTALYWYRQSLGQGPEFLIYFQGTGAADDSGLPNDRFFAVRPEGSVSTLKIQRTERGDSAVYLCASSHRRQETQYFGPGTRLLVL.

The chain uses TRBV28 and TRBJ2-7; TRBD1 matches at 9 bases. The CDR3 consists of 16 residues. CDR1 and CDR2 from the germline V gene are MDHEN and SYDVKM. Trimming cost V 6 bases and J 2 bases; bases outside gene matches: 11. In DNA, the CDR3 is TGTGCCAGCAGCCAAACCGGGACAGGGAAACCCTACGAGCAGTACTTC. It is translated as CASSQTGTGKPYEQYF.

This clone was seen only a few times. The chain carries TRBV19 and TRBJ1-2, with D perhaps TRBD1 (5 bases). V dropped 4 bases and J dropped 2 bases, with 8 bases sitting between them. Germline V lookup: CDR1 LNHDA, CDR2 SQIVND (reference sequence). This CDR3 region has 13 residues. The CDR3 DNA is TGTGCCAGTAGTACACAGGTGAACTATGGCTACACCTTC. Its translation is CASSTQVNYGYTF.

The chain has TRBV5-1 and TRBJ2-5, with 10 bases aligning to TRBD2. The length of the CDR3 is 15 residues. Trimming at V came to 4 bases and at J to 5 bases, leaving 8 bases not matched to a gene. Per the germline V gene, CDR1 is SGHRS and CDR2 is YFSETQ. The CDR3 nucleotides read TGCGCCAGCAGCGCCAGCGGGGGGGCTTGGGAGACCCAGTACTTC. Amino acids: CASSASGGAWETQYF.

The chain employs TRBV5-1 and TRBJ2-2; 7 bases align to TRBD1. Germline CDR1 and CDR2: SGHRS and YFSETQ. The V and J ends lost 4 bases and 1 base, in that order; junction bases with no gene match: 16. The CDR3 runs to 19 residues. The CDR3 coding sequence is TGCGCCAGCAGCCAAAGGTCAGGAACAGGGGCAGTGAACACCGGGGAGCTGTTTTTT. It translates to CASSQRSGTGAVNTGELFF.

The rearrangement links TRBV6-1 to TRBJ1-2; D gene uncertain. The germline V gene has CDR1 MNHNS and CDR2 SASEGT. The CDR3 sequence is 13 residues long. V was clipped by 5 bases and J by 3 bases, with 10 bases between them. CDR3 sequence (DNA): TGTGCCAGCAGTAAAGGGTTGGACTATGGCTACACCTTC. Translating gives CASSKGLDYGYTF.

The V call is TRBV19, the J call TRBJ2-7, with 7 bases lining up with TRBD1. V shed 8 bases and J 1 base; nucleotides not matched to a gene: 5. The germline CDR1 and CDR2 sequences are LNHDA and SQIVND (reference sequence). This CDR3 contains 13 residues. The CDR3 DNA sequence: TGTGCCAGTCAACCCAGGGGGTCCTACGAGCAGTACTTC. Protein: CASQPRGSYEQYF.

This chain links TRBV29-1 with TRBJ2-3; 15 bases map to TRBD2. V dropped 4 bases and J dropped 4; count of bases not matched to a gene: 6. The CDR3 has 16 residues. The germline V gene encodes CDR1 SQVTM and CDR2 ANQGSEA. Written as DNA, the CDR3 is TGCAGCGTTGTCCCGGGACTAGCGGGAGGTGCAGATACGCAGTATTTT. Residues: CSVVPGLAGGADTQYF.

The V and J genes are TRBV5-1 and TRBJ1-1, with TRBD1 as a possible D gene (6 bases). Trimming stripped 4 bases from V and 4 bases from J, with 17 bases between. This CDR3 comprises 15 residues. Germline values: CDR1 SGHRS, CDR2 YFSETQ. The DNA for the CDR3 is TGCGCCAGCAGCCCACGACAGGTCCAAGGCACTGAAGCTTTCTTT. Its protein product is CASSPRQVQGTEAFF.

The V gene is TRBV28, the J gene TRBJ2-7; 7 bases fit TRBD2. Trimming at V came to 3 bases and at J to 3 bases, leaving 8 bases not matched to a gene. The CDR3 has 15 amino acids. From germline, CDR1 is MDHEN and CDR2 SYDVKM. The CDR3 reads CASSFSLGEGYEQYF. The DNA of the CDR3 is TGTGCCAGCAGTTTTTCTCTGGGGGAGGGCTACGAGCAGTACTTC.

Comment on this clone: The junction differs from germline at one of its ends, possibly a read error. CDR3 nucleotides: TGCGCCAGCAGCCGGGACGCCCCAACTCATGAAAAACTGTTTTTT. Translated, it gives CASSRDAPTHEKLFF. The chain links TRBV4-1 to TRBJ1-4, with D possibly matching TRBD1 (5 bases). Germline V gene lookup returns CDR1 MGHRA and CDR2 YSYEKL. The CDR3 is made up of 15 amino acids.

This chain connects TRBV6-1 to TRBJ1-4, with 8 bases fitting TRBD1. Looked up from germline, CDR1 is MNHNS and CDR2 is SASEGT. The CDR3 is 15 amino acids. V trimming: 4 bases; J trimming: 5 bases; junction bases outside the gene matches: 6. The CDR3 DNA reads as TGTGCCAGCAGTGCCCGACAGGGGTGGAATGAAAAACTGTTTTTT. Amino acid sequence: CASSARQGWNEKLFF.

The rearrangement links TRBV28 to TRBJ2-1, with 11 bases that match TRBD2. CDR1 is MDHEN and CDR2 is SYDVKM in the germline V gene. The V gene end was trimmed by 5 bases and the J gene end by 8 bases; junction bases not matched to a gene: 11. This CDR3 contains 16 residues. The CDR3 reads CASSQWGLAVMDEQFF. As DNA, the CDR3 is TGTGCCAGCAGTCAATGGGGACTAGCGGTTATGGATGAGCAGTTCTTC. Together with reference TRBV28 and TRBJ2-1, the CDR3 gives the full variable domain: DVKVTQSSRYLVKRTGEKVFLECVQDMDHENMFWYRQDPGLGLRLIYFSYDVKMKEKGDIPEGYSVSREKKERFSLILESASTNQTSMYLCASSQWGLAVMDEQFFGPGTRLTVL.

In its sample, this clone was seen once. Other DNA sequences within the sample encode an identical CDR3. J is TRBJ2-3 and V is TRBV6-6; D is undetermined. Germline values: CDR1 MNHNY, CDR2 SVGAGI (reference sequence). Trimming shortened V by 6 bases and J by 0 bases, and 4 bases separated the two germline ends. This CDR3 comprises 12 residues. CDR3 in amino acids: CASRRSTDTQYF. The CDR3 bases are TGTGCCAGCAGACGGAGCACAGATACGCAGTATTTT.